This passage covers 16 T cell receptor beta chains from one sample sequenced in a study of blood T cells in healthy people across ages. PCR was performed a second time for roughly 7 to 11 cycles using a sample-barcoded 5' primer and a J-beta primer mix. TCRdb analysed the 5' RACE reads with MiXCR anew, one entry per CDR3 protein. Of over a million distinct CDR3 sequences listed, roughly 64% are singletons. Sequenced input: blood. The receptors stem from a man in his late teens or twenties in good health.

This clonotype has a handful of counts. The rearrangement joins TRBV29-1 to TRBJ1-1; no reliable D call. With 3 bases removed from V and 1 base from J, the gap between germline ends came to 18 bases. The length of the CDR3 is 16 residues. From germline, CDR1 is SQVTM and CDR2 ANQGSEA. CDR3 bases: TGCAGCGTTGATAGATGGGAGAGTGGCGAGAACACTGAAGCTTTCTTT. This codes for CSVDRWESGENTEAFF.

This clonotype occurred a few times. The rearrangement uses TRBV4-1 and TRBJ2-3; the match to TRBD1 covers 7 bases. The germline V gene has CDR1 MGHRA and CDR2 YSYEKL. CDR3 size: 18 residues. V was clipped by 3 bases and J by 4 bases; unmatched bases: 16. The DNA for the CDR3 is TGCGCCAGCAGCCAGCCTTCGCTACAGGGGTTTGAGGCAGATACGCAGTATTTT. Translated, it gives CASSQPSLQGFEADTQYF.

This CDR3 reads CAIHRDTTDTQYF. Written as DNA, the CDR3 is TGTGCCATCCACAGGGATACCACAGATACGCAGTATTTT. The chain combines TRBV2 with TRBJ2-3, with TRBD1 as a possible D gene (6 bases). This CDR3 comprises 13 residues. V lost 10 bases, J lost 2 bases, and 13 bases lay in between. Germline values: CDR1 SNHLY, CDR2 FYNNEI.

This chain connects TRBV7-9 to TRBJ2-1, with 9 bases lining up with TRBD1. Germline V gives CDR1 SEHNR, CDR2 FQNEAQ (reference sequence). J lost 9 bases, V lost 0 bases, and 12 bases had no gene match. The CDR3 spans 17 residues. CDR3 in DNA: TGTGCCAGCAGCTTAGCCTCTGGACAGGGGATTTCGGCTGAGCAGTTCTTC. This codes for CASSLASGQGISAEQFF.

The count of this clonotype is one. The rearrangement links TRBV7-2 to TRBJ2-7; 8 positions match TRBD2. Per germline, CDR1 SGHTA and CDR2 FQGNSA. With V trimmed by 8 bases and J by 12 bases, 18 bases remained unmatched. The CDR3 is 14 amino acids. The CDR3 spells CASDSLSGNTPPYF. For the CDR3, the DNA is TGTGCCAGCGATTCCCTTAGCGGGAACACTCCACCGTACTTC.

This clonotype was found once. This rearrangement joins TRBV15 to TRBJ2-5; D remains ambiguous. This CDR3 contains 14 residues. Germline V gives CDR1 LNHNV, CDR2 YYDKDF (reference sequence). Trimming took 3 bases from V and 1 from J, leaving 9 bases between them. CDR3 coding DNA: TGTGCCACCAGCAGGGACCCAGGCCAAGAGACCCAGTACTTC. Its protein product is CATSRDPGQETQYF.

J is TRBJ2-1 and V is TRBV7-2; D might be TRBD1 or TRBD2, each matching 5 bases. Per the germline V gene, CDR1 is SGHTA and CDR2 is FQGNSA. There are 15 residues in the CDR3. V was clipped by 5 bases and J by 2 bases, with 13 bases between them. CDR3 in DNA: TGTGCCAGCAGCACCCAGGGTAGCGCCTACAATGAGCAGTTCTTC. The encoded protein is CASSTQGSAYNEQFF. Filled out from reference TRBV7-2 and TRBJ2-1, the complete variable domain reads GAGVSQSPSNKVTEKGKDVELRCDPISGHTALYWYRQSLGQGLEFLIYFQGNSAPDKSGLPSDRFSAERTGGSVSTLTIQRTQQEDSAVYLCASSTQGSAYNEQFFGPGTRLTVL.

This chain links TRBV10-3 with TRBJ2-5, with 7 bases matching TRBD1. The end of the DNA aligns better with TRBJ2-1, so the J call may be wrong. This CDR3 contains 13 residues. The germline V gene has CDR1 ENHRY and CDR2 SYGVKD. The CDR3 reads CAIHDRVQETQFF. The CDR3 DNA is TGTGCCATCCACGACAGGGTACAAGAGACCCAGTTCTTC.

Only a few counts were recorded for this clonotype. The chain couples TRBV20-1 to TRBJ2-1, with D perhaps TRBD2 (6 bases). The V gene's germline CDR1 is DFQATT and CDR2 SNEGSKA (reference sequence). Trimming took 4 bases from V and 4 from J, leaving 17 bases between them. The CDR3 covers 15 residues. The CDR3 region has the DNA TGCAGTGCTACTATCAGCGCCCTAGCGTACAATGAGCAGTTCTTC. It translates to CSATISALAYNEQFF.

The chain couples TRBV12-3 or TRBV12-4 to TRBJ2-5; unclear D gene. This CDR3 has 16 amino acids. Trimming removed 6 bases from V and 1 base from J, with 18 bases in between. The CDR3 bases are TGTGCCAGCAGCTCTGGACCTACTTCCATCCAAGAGACCCAGTACTTC. Translation: CASSSGPTSIQETQYF.

J is TRBJ1-1 and V is TRBV10-3, with 8 bases identical to TRBD1. CDR3 size: 15 residues. V was clipped by 5 bases and J by 3 bases; unmatched bases: 8. Germline V gene lookup returns CDR1 ENHRY and CDR2 SYGVKD. The CDR3 spells CAISKTTGVDTEAFF. The DNA of the CDR3 is TGTGCCATCAGTAAAACGACAGGGGTGGACACTGAAGCTTTCTTT.

In this sample, this clonotype turned up a few times. A junction boundary mismatches the germline segment, possibly from a read error. This rearrangement joins TRBV4-2 to TRBJ2-5; 10 bases map to TRBD1. The germline V gene encodes CDR1 LGHNA and CDR2 YNFKEQ. CDR3 length equals 18 residues. CDR3 bases: TGTGCCAGCAGCCAAGCCGGGGGGACAGGGGTTCGAGAAGAGACTCAGTACTTC. It codes for CASSQAGGTGVREETQYF.

In its sample, this clonotype was seen a few times. The chain has TRBV27 and TRBJ2-7; 7 bases fit TRBD1. Germline CDR1 reads MNHEY; CDR2 reads SMNVEV (reference sequence). The CDR3 consists of 15 residues. Unmatched junction bases numbered 7, after V lost 5 bases and J lost 0 bases. The CDR3 DNA follows: TGTGCCAGCAGTACCCAACAGGGGATCTCCTACGAGCAGTACTTC. Translation gives CASSTQQGISYEQYF.

J is TRBJ2-4 and V is TRBV7-8; TRBD1 matches 8 bases. Germline values: CDR1 SGHVS, CDR2 FQNEAQ. CDR3 length equals 12 residues. J lost 12 bases, V lost 2 bases, and 3 bases had no gene match. The CDR3 sequence: CASSLRTGPQYF. CDR3 DNA sequence: TGTGCCAGCAGCTTAAGGACAGGGCCTCAGTACTTC.

The rearrangement links TRBV6-2 or TRBV6-3 to TRBJ1-6; D unclear. CDR3 length: 17 amino acids. V lost 8 bases to trimming and J lost 7 bases, with 24 bases between them. The germline V gene encodes CDR1 MNHEY and CDR2 SVGEGT. CDR3 sequence reads: CASVNPQTKDPNSPLHF. Here the CDR3 DNA reads TGTGCCAGCGTAAACCCCCAGACGAAAGACCCGAATTCACCCCTCCACTTT.

The chain combines TRBV4-1 with TRBJ2-4; D possibly uses TRBD1 or TRBD2 (5 bases each). The DNA end lines up better with TRBJ2-7; the J call may be wrong. The CDR3 is made up of 15 amino acids. The germline CDR1 and CDR2 sequences are MGHRA and YSYEKL. The CDR3 DNA reads as TGCGCCAGCAGCCCGATGAGGGGAGCGATCTACGAGCAGTACTTC. Amino acid sequence: CASSPMRGAIYEQYF.